These 3 T cell receptor beta chains came from one sample sequenced in a study of neurological immune-mediated disorders. TCRdb passed the 5' RACE reads through MiXCR, listing each CDR3 protein once. The data contain 65,000 to 70,000 distinct CDR3 sequences, around 3.9% of them singletons. Sequencing was performed on PBMCs. These receptors all stem from a young man with multiple sclerosis.

The table lists this clonotype with many counts. The rearrangement joins TRBV6-5 to TRBJ1-2; 9 bases match TRBD1. V was pared by 6 bases and J by 8 bases, with 4 bases of the junction left unmatched. CDR3 length: 12 residues. From germline, CDR1 is MNHEY and CDR2 SVGAGI. The CDR3 nucleotides read TGTGCCAGCAGGGAAACAGGGGGCGGCTACACCTTC. This gives the protein CASRETGGGYTF.

This chain connects TRBV5-5 to TRBJ2-3; TRBD2 agrees at 8 bases. Germline CDR1 and CDR2: SGHKS and YYEKEE (reference sequence). Trimming cost V 2 bases and J 4 bases; bases outside gene matches: 9. The CDR3 sequence is 16 residues long. The CDR3 protein is CASSFGGRGGADTQYF. For the CDR3, the DNA is TGTGCCAGCAGCTTCGGTGGCCGGGGGGGCGCAGATACGCAGTATTTT.

This clonotype was seen many times. The chain uses TRBV6-1 and TRBJ2-7; no definite D call. There are 13 residues in the CDR3. V was cut by 0 bases and J by 4 bases, with 7 bases left in between. Germline V CDR1 and CDR2: MNHNS, SASEGT. The CDR3 sequence: CASSEARGYEQYF. DNA of the CDR3: TGTGCCAGCAGTGAAGCCCGTGGATACGAGCAGTACTTC.